The rows below give T cell receptor beta chains drawn from one sample of a study of T cell responses to AZD1222 COVID-19 vaccine. This table comes from immunoSEQ multiplex PCR, and its TCRdb copy is limited to in-frame clones, with some not included. Counted here are some 150,000 clones, roughly 87% occurring once; the ten biggest clones make up about 5%. This material consisted of peripheral blood, taken 28 days after the second dose of the MenACWY control vaccine. These receptors were obtained from an adult who received the MenACWY meningococcal vaccine as a control. CDR3s include the opening cysteine and the closing phenylalanine or tryptophan. The order of the fields is clone size, J gene, V gene, D gene, CDR3 DNA, CDR3 protein. D genes are given only for firm matches. For some rows the clone size is stated as once, few or many, or as a class when expanded; others skip it.

clone_size: .; j_call: TRBJ2-3; v_call: TRBV5-1; d_call: .; cdr3_nt: TGCGCCAGCAGCCCTTTCAAGGGGGGGCCAGATACGCAGTATTTT; cdr3_aa: CASSPFKGGPDTQYF
clone_size: .; j_call: TRBJ2-7; v_call: TRBV2; d_call: .; cdr3_nt: TGTGCCAGCAGTAAACAGGGTAGCACCTACGAGCAGTACTTC; cdr3_aa: CASSKQGSTYEQYF
clone_size: .; j_call: TRBJ1-1; v_call: TRBV5-1; d_call: TRBD1; cdr3_nt: TGCGCCAGCAGCAGGACAGGGGGAGACACTGAAGCTTTCTTT; cdr3_aa: CASSRTGGDTEAFF
clone_size: .; j_call: TRBJ1-5; v_call: TRBV15; d_call: .; cdr3_nt: TGTGCCACCAGCAGTAGTCCCAATCAGCCCCAGCATTTT; cdr3_aa: CATSSSPNQPQHF
clone_size: .; j_call: TRBJ2-7; v_call: TRBV7-2; d_call: TRBD2; cdr3_nt: TGTGCCAGCAGACTCACTAGCGGGAGGGCCCCCTACGAGCAGTACTTC; cdr3_aa: CASRLTSGRAPYEQYF
clone_size: once; j_call: TRBJ1-2; v_call: TRBV29-1; d_call: .; cdr3_nt: TGCAGCGCCCCGAGGGACGGGAACTATGGCTACACCTTC; cdr3_aa: CSAPRDGNYGYTF
clone_size: .; j_call: TRBJ1-6; v_call: TRBV6-5; d_call: TRBD1; cdr3_nt: TGTGCCAGCCGGGGACAGGGGGGTTCACCCCTCCACTTT; cdr3_aa: CASRGQGGSPLHF
clone_size: once; j_call: TRBJ1-1; v_call: TRBV7-8; d_call: .; cdr3_nt: TGTGCCAGCAGCGAATCAAGGGCACGCGGACCCAAACGGGCTTTCTTT; cdr3_aa: CASSESRARGPKRAFF
clone_size: .; j_call: TRBJ1-2; v_call: TRBV2; d_call: TRBD1; cdr3_nt: TGTGCCAGCACCCCAACCGGGACAGCCTATGGCTACACCTTC; cdr3_aa: CASTPTGTAYGYTF
clone_size: .; j_call: TRBJ2-7; v_call: TRBV30; d_call: .; cdr3_nt: TGTGCCTGGAGCGGGACGTTACTGGGCGAGCAGTACTTC; cdr3_aa: CAWSGTLLGEQYF
clone_size: once; j_call: TRBJ1-5; v_call: TRBV6-2/TRBV6-3; d_call: .; cdr3_nt: TGTGCCAGCAGTTACAGGGGGAGTCAGCCCCAGCATTTT; cdr3_aa: CASSYRGSQPQHF
clone_size: .; j_call: TRBJ1-5; v_call: TRBV30; d_call: .; cdr3_nt: TGTGCCTGGAGTGTACAGATTTTCAATCAGCCCCAGCATTTT; cdr3_aa: CAWSVQIFNQPQHF
clone_size: .; j_call: TRBJ2-1; v_call: TRBV30; d_call: TRBD2; cdr3_nt: TGTGCCTGGAGTGTTGGACTAGCGGGACTCAATGAGCAGTTCTTC; cdr3_aa: CAWSVGLAGLNEQFF
clone_size: few; j_call: TRBJ1-1; v_call: TRBV12-3/TRBV12-4; d_call: .; cdr3_nt: TGTGCCAGCAGTCGGCCGGGCGGGTTTGAAGCTTTCTTT; cdr3_aa: CASSRPGGFEAFF
clone_size: .; j_call: TRBJ1-1; v_call: TRBV5-6; d_call: .; cdr3_nt: TGTGCCAGCAGCTTCCAACATCACACTGAAGCTTTCTTT; cdr3_aa: CASSFQHHTEAFF
clone_size: .; j_call: TRBJ2-1; v_call: TRBV6-5; d_call: TRBD2; cdr3_nt: TGTGCCAGCAGTTCCGCTAGCGGGAGGTCCCACAATGAGCAGTTCTTC; cdr3_aa: CASSSASGRSHNEQFF
clone_size: .; j_call: TRBJ1-2; v_call: TRBV18; d_call: .; cdr3_nt: TGTGCCAGCTCACCGGAGGGCCTCGGGGGCTACACCTTC; cdr3_aa: CASSPEGLGGYTF
clone_size: .; j_call: TRBJ2-1; v_call: TRBV19; d_call: TRBD2; cdr3_nt: TGTGCCAGTAGCGGGAGGGGTTACAATGAGCAGTTCTTC; cdr3_aa: CASSGRGYNEQFF
clone_size: .; j_call: TRBJ2-1; v_call: TRBV4-1; d_call: .; cdr3_nt: TGCGCCAGCAGCCAATCGGGTAGGGGGAACAATGAGCAGTTCTTC; cdr3_aa: CASSQSGRGNNEQFF
clone_size: .; j_call: TRBJ1-1; v_call: TRBV6-5; d_call: .; cdr3_nt: TGTGCCAGCAGCCCGGGCCCAGGGAACACTGAAGCTTTCTTT; cdr3_aa: CASSPGPGNTEAFF
clone_size: .; j_call: TRBJ1-6; v_call: TRBV2; d_call: .; cdr3_nt: TGTGCCAGCAACGCACAGTTCTATAATTCACCCCTCCACTTT; cdr3_aa: CASNAQFYNSPLHF
clone_size: .; j_call: TRBJ2-3; v_call: TRBV11-3; d_call: .; cdr3_nt: TGTGCCAGCAGCTTAGGGTTGGAGCGCTTCACAGATACGCAGTATTTT; cdr3_aa: CASSLGLERFTDTQYF
clone_size: .; j_call: TRBJ1-4; v_call: TRBV5-1; d_call: .; cdr3_nt: TGCGCCAGCAGCTTGGAAGGGACTACTAATGAAAAACTGTTTTTT; cdr3_aa: CASSLEGTTNEKLFF
clone_size: .; j_call: TRBJ1-1; v_call: TRBV11-3; d_call: .; cdr3_nt: TGTGCCAGCGGCAACAGGGAGGAAGCTTTCTTT; cdr3_aa: CASGNREEAFF
clone_size: .; j_call: TRBJ2-7; v_call: TRBV6-5; d_call: TRBD1; cdr3_nt: TGTGCCAGCAGTTACCCCACAGGGGGCGCATCCTACGAGCAGTACTTC; cdr3_aa: CASSYPTGGASYEQYF
clone_size: .; j_call: TRBJ2-7; v_call: TRBV7-2; d_call: .; cdr3_nt: TGTGCCAGCAGCTTAGAGAGTAGGACACTCTCCTACGAGCAGTACTTC; cdr3_aa: CASSLESRTLSYEQYF
clone_size: .; j_call: TRBJ1-1; v_call: TRBV28; d_call: .; cdr3_nt: TGTGCCAGCAGTTTATGGACAGTTCGGAACACTGAAGCTTTCTTT; cdr3_aa: CASSLWTVRNTEAFF
clone_size: .; j_call: TRBJ1-4; v_call: TRBV3-1/TRBV3-2; d_call: .; cdr3_nt: TGTGCCAGCAGCCTACGGACAGTAACTAATGAAAAACTGTTTTTT; cdr3_aa: CASSLRTVTNEKLFF
clone_size: .; j_call: TRBJ2-5; v_call: TRBV6-2/TRBV6-3; d_call: .; cdr3_nt: TGTGCCAGCAGTTATGCTACCGGACAGGAGACCCAGTACTTC; cdr3_aa: CASSYATGQETQYF
clone_size: .; j_call: TRBJ2-2; v_call: TRBV4-3; d_call: .; cdr3_nt: TGCGCCAGCAGCCAAGAGGGAATTGGCGGGGAGCTGTTTTTT; cdr3_aa: CASSQEGIGGELFF
clone_size: .; j_call: TRBJ1-2; v_call: TRBV3-1/TRBV3-2; d_call: TRBD1; cdr3_nt: TGTGCCAGCAGCTCCCTGGGGACAGGGGCGAACCTAGATGGCTACACCTTC; cdr3_aa: CASSSLGTGANLDGYTF
clone_size: .; j_call: TRBJ2-4; v_call: TRBV11-2; d_call: .; cdr3_nt: TGTGCCAGCAGCCCCGTGGGGGGGGCTGGGGACATTCAGTACTTC; cdr3_aa: CASSPVGGAGDIQYF
clone_size: .; j_call: TRBJ1-1; v_call: TRBV20-1; d_call: .; cdr3_nt: TGCAGTGCTAGCCGGGTCGGTGAAGCTTTCTTT; cdr3_aa: CSASRVGEAFF
clone_size: .; j_call: TRBJ1-2; v_call: TRBV27; d_call: TRBD1; cdr3_nt: TGTGCCAGCAGTTTTTTTAGGGTCGGGACAGGGGGATATGGCTACACCTTC; cdr3_aa: CASSFFRVGTGGYGYTF
clone_size: .; j_call: TRBJ1-1; v_call: TRBV3-1/TRBV3-2; d_call: .; cdr3_nt: TGTGCCAGCAGCCAAAGCGGCGGCGGCGCTGAAGCTTTCTTT; cdr3_aa: CASSQSGGGAEAFF
clone_size: .; j_call: TRBJ1-2; v_call: TRBV12-3/TRBV12-4; d_call: .; cdr3_nt: TGTGCCAGCAGTTTTAATGGTGGCTATGGCTACACCTTC; cdr3_aa: CASSFNGGYGYTF
clone_size: few; j_call: TRBJ1-5; v_call: TRBV3-1/TRBV3-2; d_call: .; cdr3_nt: TGTGCCAGCAGCCAAGGCTCCCGCGGGAGCAATCAGCCCCAGCATTTT; cdr3_aa: CASSQGSRGSNQPQHF
clone_size: .; j_call: TRBJ1-4; v_call: TRBV19; d_call: .; cdr3_nt: TGTGCCAGTAATAGGGGAGGGGATGAAAAACTGTTTTTT; cdr3_aa: CASNRGGDEKLFF
clone_size: .; j_call: TRBJ1-4; v_call: TRBV15; d_call: .; cdr3_nt: TGTGCCACCAGCAGAGGGTCTCGAAATGAAAAACTGTTTTTT; cdr3_aa: CATSRGSRNEKLFF
clone_size: .; j_call: TRBJ1-1; v_call: TRBV7-6; d_call: .; cdr3_nt: TGTGCCAGCAGCTCATCCGGAGACAGAGAAGCTTTCTTT; cdr3_aa: CASSSSGDREAFF
clone_size: few; j_call: TRBJ1-5; v_call: TRBV7-8; d_call: .; cdr3_nt: TGTGCCAGCAGCGGATTACAGGGTCCAAGTCAGCCCCAGCATTTT; cdr3_aa: CASSGLQGPSQPQHF
clone_size: .; j_call: TRBJ2-3; v_call: TRBV7-2; d_call: .; cdr3_nt: TGTGCCAGCAGCTTACGACTGCCCTCGGATACGCAGTATTTT; cdr3_aa: CASSLRLPSDTQYF
clone_size: .; j_call: TRBJ1-3; v_call: TRBV18; d_call: TRBD1; cdr3_nt: TGTGCCAGCTCATCGTCGACCGGGACAGGGGCTGGAAACACCATATATTTT; cdr3_aa: CASSSSTGTGAGNTIYF
clone_size: once; j_call: TRBJ2-2; v_call: TRBV28; d_call: .; cdr3_nt: TGTGCCAGCAGTTTGAAGGTGTTCACCGGGGAGCTGTTTTTT; cdr3_aa: CASSLKVFTGELFF
clone_size: .; j_call: TRBJ2-5; v_call: TRBV30; d_call: .; cdr3_nt: TGTGCCTGGAGTCCAGGGGCCGGGGAGACCCAGTACTTC; cdr3_aa: CAWSPGAGETQYF